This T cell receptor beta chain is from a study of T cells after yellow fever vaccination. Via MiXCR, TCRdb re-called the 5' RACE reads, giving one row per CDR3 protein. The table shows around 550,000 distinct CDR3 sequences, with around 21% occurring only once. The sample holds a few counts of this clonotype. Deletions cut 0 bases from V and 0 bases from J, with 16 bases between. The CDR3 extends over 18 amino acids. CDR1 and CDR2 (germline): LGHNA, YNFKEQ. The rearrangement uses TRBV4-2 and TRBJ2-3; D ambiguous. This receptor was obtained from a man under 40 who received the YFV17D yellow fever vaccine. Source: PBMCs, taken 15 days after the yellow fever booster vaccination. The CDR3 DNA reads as TGTGCCAGCAGCCAAGAAGTGGGTCGTGTAACTAGCACAGATACGCAGTATTTT. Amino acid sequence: CASSQEVGRVTSTDTQYF.